These 31 T cell receptor beta chains were sequenced from one sample in a study of blood T cell repertoires in COVID-19 (dated by TCRdb to 2018 to 2020). Library preparation employed the immunoSEQ multiplex PCR assay. TCRdb obtained this table from immuneACCESS and retained in-frame rearrangements with V and J assigned. These tables miss some clones; where compared with another copy, unresolved V genes account for less than half of the shortfall, and the remainder is unexplained. The sample records 110,000 to 150,000 clones, 78% of which are singletons. Clones ranked in the top ten supply around 5.5% of the sample. Material: PBMCs or T cells enriched from blood (not recorded which). The receptors shown here come from a woman between 50 and 59 years old who had recovered from COVID-19.

V is TRBV11-3 and J is TRBJ1-1; D perhaps matches TRBD1 (5 bases). Trimming pared 11 bases from V and 1 base from J, leaving 23 bases between. Germline assignment: CDR1 SGHNT and CDR2 YENEEA. The CDR3 is made up of 16 amino acids. The chain's CDR3 is CASRLHGRGGNTEAFF. The CDR3 region has the DNA TGTGCCTCCCGCTTACACGGCCGGGGGGGGAACACTGAAGCTTTCTTT.

The chain is built from TRBV6-5 and TRBJ1-1; 9 bases line up with TRBD1. J gave up 6 bases and V 7 bases, and 9 bases lay outside the gene matches. CDR3 length: 14 residues. Germline CDR1 reads MNHEY; CDR2 reads SVGAGI. CDR3: CASTDRGKGAEAFF. CDR3 sequence (DNA): TGTGCCAGCACGGACAGGGGCAAAGGGGCTGAAGCTTTCTTT.

The chain recombines TRBV28 with TRBJ2-2, with 9 bases aligning to TRBD1. The germline V gene encodes CDR1 MDHEN and CDR2 SYDVKM. The length of the CDR3 is 13 residues. After removal of 3 bases from V and 15 bases from J, the junction contained 8 bases not matched to a gene. CDR3 nucleotides: TGTGCCAGCAGTTTGGCCCAACAGGGGGCGGTGTTTTTT. It encodes CASSLAQQGAVFF.

J is TRBJ1-5 and V is TRBV2; the D is unclear. From germline, CDR1 is SNHLY and CDR2 FYNNEI. The V gene lost 2 bases and the J gene lost 7 bases, with 12 bases spanning the gap. The CDR3 is 14 residues long. For the CDR3, the DNA is TGTGCCAGCAGTGAAAGCTCGTCTAGGCAGCCCCAGCATTTT. Its translation is CASSESSSRQPQHF.

This clone was seen a few times. V and J are TRBV13 and TRBJ2-1; D possibly corresponds to TRBD2 (6 bases). Per the germline V gene, CDR1 is PRHDT and CDR2 is FYEKMQ (reference sequence). Trimming removed 0 bases at V and 1 base at J, with 10 bases between. The CDR3 is 16 residues long. The CDR3 DNA reads TGTGCCAGCAGCTTAGGCGTGGGGGGTTCCTACAATGAGCAGTTCTTC. It yields the protein CASSLGVGGSYNEQFF.

This chain links TRBV19 with TRBJ1-1, with 10 bases matching TRBD1. V shed 6 bases and J 0 bases; nucleotides not matched to a gene: 7. CDR3 length: 16 residues. Germline CDR1 LNHDA, CDR2 SQIVND (reference sequence). In DNA form, the CDR3 reads TGTGCCAGTAGCCTCGTGGGACAGGGGATGAACACTGAAGCTTTCTTT. Amino acids: CASSLVGQGMNTEAFF.

This clone was seen ten or more times. V usage is TRBV9 and J usage is TRBJ1-1; no reliable D call. The CDR3 sequence is 17 residues long. The ends were cut back, 0 bases at V and 0 bases at J, with 15 bases in the middle. Germline CDR1 SGDLS, CDR2 YYNGEE. CDR3 sequence reads: CASSVVGSFLMNTEAFF. CDR3 coding DNA: TGTGCCAGCAGCGTAGTTGGCAGTTTCTTAATGAACACTGAAGCTTTCTTT.

The table lists this clone with a count of one. The chain couples TRBV18 to TRBJ1-3; D remains unclear. This CDR3 region has 16 residues. Trimming left V 3 bases short and J 2 bases short, with 14 bases between. The germline CDR1 and CDR2 sequences are KGHSH and LQKENI. The CDR3 DNA follows: TGTGCCAGCTCACCCGGCCCGCCCCGGGCTGGAAACACCATATATTTT. Residues: CASSPGPPRAGNTIYF.

The gene calls are TRBV5-4 and TRBJ2-1; 8 bases fit TRBD2. The CDR3 is 15 residues long. Germline values: CDR1 SGHNT, CDR2 YYREEE (reference sequence). The V segment lost 0 bases and the J segment 4 bases; nucleotides outside the gene matches: 3. CDR3 nucleotides: TGTGCCAGCAGCTTGGGTGGCGGGGGGTACAATGAGCAGTTCTTC. Translated, it gives CASSLGGGGYNEQFF.

V and J are TRBV10-1 and TRBJ2-6; D unclear. The CDR3 has 15 residues. Germline V gene sequence: CDR1 WNHNN, CDR2 SYGVQD (reference sequence). V lost 4 bases and J lost 0, with 7 bases in between. CDR3 amino acids: CASSASRSGANVLTF. CDR3 bases: TGCGCCAGCAGTGCGAGTCGCTCTGGGGCCAACGTCCTGACTTTC.

CDR3 sequence reads: CASSLSSGGADTQYF. CDR3 DNA sequence: TGTGCCAGCAGCTTATCTAGCGGGGGCGCAGATACGCAGTATTTT. This rearrangement joins TRBV5-4 to TRBJ2-3; 10 bases match TRBD2. Germline V CDR1 and CDR2: SGHNT, YYREEE (reference sequence). The CDR3 contains 15 residues. Germline trimming cut 2 bases from V and 4 bases from J; bases unmatched to any gene: 4.

The chain links TRBV29-1 to TRBJ2-1; D remains ambiguous. Germline V CDR1 and CDR2: SQVTM, ANQGSEA. V was pared by 1 base and J by 8 bases, with 9 bases between. The CDR3 length is 12 residues. CDR3: CSVEVFSDEQFF. The CDR3, as DNA: TGCAGCGTTGAAGTCTTCTCGGATGAGCAGTTCTTC.

The rearrangement uses TRBV18 and TRBJ1-3; 9 bases fit TRBD1. Trimming removed 6 bases from V and 0 bases from J; junction bases left unmatched: 9. This CDR3 region has 17 residues. CDR1 is KGHSH, CDR2 LQKENI, per germline. As DNA, the CDR3 is TGTGCCAGCTCTAGACCAACGGGACAGGGCTCTGGAAACACCATATATTTT. Its protein is CASSRPTGQGSGNTIYF.

The rearrangement joins TRBV9 to TRBJ1-4; 7 bases are a match to TRBD1. Germline lookup yields CDR1 SGDLS and CDR2 YYNGEE. V shed 0 bases and J 4 bases; nucleotides not matched to a gene: 6. CDR3 length equals 16 residues. The CDR3 here is CASSVAGGQINEKLFF. CDR3 DNA: TGTGCCAGCAGCGTAGCTGGGGGACAGATTAATGAAAAACTGTTTTTT.

V is TRBV5-4 and J is TRBJ1-1, with D perhaps matching TRBD1 (5 bases). The V end was cut by 4 bases, the J end by 3 bases, with 13 bases between. The CDR3 loop spans 14 amino acids. CDR1 is SGHNT, CDR2 YYREEE, per germline (reference sequence). CDR3 sequence (DNA): TGTGCCAGCAGCCTTGGGGGGACGGACACTGAAGCTTTCTTT. This translates into CASSLGGTDTEAFF.

V and J are TRBV7-9 and TRBJ2-5, with D perhaps TRBD1 (6 bases). The CDR3 is made up of 13 amino acids. The germline V and J ends were trimmed by 6 bases and 4 bases, with 12 bases remaining between them. Per germline, CDR1 SEHNR and CDR2 FQNEAQ (reference sequence). CDR3 residues: CASSPRGPETQYF. CDR3 DNA: TGTGCCAGCAGTCCCAGGGGACCAGAGACCCAGTACTTC.

V and J are TRBV19 and TRBJ2-3; a possible D gene is TRBD2 (6 bases). Per the germline V gene, CDR1 is LNHDA and CDR2 is SQIVND (reference sequence). Trimming stripped 11 bases from V and 6 bases from J, with 6 bases between. The CDR3 is made up of 9 amino acids. The CDR3 DNA follows: TGTGCCGCGGGGGATACGCAGTATTTT. This gives the protein CAAGDTQYF.

The rearrangement uses TRBV19 and TRBJ1-2; D not resolved. V lost 5 bases to trimming and J lost 2 bases, with 9 bases between them. CDR3 size: 13 residues. The germline V gene encodes CDR1 LNHDA and CDR2 SQIVND (reference sequence). The CDR3 protein is CASSVDKNYGYTF. Here the CDR3 DNA reads TGTGCCAGTAGTGTTGACAAGAACTATGGCTACACCTTC.

The chain recombines TRBV5-5 with TRBJ2-7, with 11 bases identical to TRBD1. The germline gives CDR1 SGHKS, CDR2 YYEKEE (reference sequence). This CDR3 contains 14 residues. V was clipped by 3 bases and J by 4 bases; unmatched bases: 3. DNA of the CDR3: TGTGCCAGCAGCTCGGGACAGGGGGATTACGAGCAGTACTTC. This encodes CASSSGQGDYEQYF.

The V and J genes are TRBV2 and TRBJ1-1; maybe TRBD1 (6 bases). Germline V gene sequence: CDR1 SNHLY, CDR2 FYNNEI. The CDR3 has 14 residues. The V end was cut by 7 bases, the J end by 0 bases, with 12 bases between. CDR3 loop: CASTPNRVNTEAFF. The DNA of the CDR3 is TGTGCCAGCACCCCGAACAGGGTGAACACTGAAGCTTTCTTT.

The chain couples TRBV28 to TRBJ1-5; TRBD1 is a possible D gene (5 bases). V dropped 6 bases and J dropped 0 bases, with 18 bases sitting between them. The CDR3 consists of 17 residues. Germline V gene sequence: CDR1 MDHEN, CDR2 SYDVKM. This CDR3 is CASSAGYSPYSNQPQHF. CDR3 nucleotides: TGTGCCAGCAGCGCAGGGTATTCCCCGTATAGCAATCAGCCCCAGCATTTT.

The chain has TRBV3-1 (or the pseudogene TRBV3-2) and TRBJ2-3; D gene ambiguous. Trimming shortened V by 4 bases and J by 8 bases, and 16 bases separated the two germline ends. The CDR3 loop spans 14 amino acids. Germline CDR1 reads LGHDT; CDR2 reads YNNKEL (reference sequence). The CDR3 DNA reads as TGTGCCAGCAGCCCCCTCGGGTCCGGTACTACGCAGTATTTT. This gives the protein CASSPLGSGTTQYF.

CDR3 DNA: TGTGCCATCAGTGATTACAACACAGATACGCAGTATTTT. Translation gives CAISDYNTDTQYF. The rearrangement links TRBV10-3 to TRBJ2-3; D gene unclear. The CDR3 runs 13 residues. The V gene's germline CDR1 is ENHRY and CDR2 SYGVKD. Trimming removed 3 bases from V and 2 bases from J, with 6 bases in between.

This chain links TRBV11-2 with TRBJ2-1, with 13 bases identical to TRBD2. The CDR3 is 15 residues long. With 2 bases clipped from V and 13 bases from J, the junction kept 8 bases outside the gene matches. CDR1 and CDR2 from the germline V gene are SGHAT and FQNNGV. DNA for the CDR3: TGTGCCAGCAGCTTAATAACTAGCGGGGGGGTACCCCAGTTCTTC. Its translation is CASSLITSGGVPQFF. Supplemented by reference TRBV11-2 and TRBJ2-1, the full variable domain reads EAGVAQSPRYKIIEKRQSVAFWCNPISGHATLYWYQQILGQGPKLLIQFQNNGVVDDSQLPKDRFSAERLKGVDSTLKIQPAKLEDSAVYLCASSLITSGGVPQFFGPGTRLTVL.

The V and J genes are TRBV24-1 and TRBJ2-3, with TRBD2 matching over 12 bases. The CDR3 runs to 18 residues. Germline CDR1 and CDR2: KGHDR and SFDVKD. The junction had 9 bases not matched to a gene; V was cut back by 2 bases and J by 4 bases. The CDR3 sequence: CATSDSTATSGGPDTQYF. DNA for the CDR3: TGTGCCACCAGTGATTCTACCGCCACTAGCGGGGGGCCAGATACGCAGTATTTT.

The chain has TRBV18 and TRBJ2-1; D might be TRBD1 (6 bases). V dropped 1 base and J dropped 7 bases, with 17 bases sitting between them. The length of the CDR3 is 16 residues. Germline V CDR1 and CDR2: KGHSH, LQKENI. In DNA form, the CDR3 reads TGTGCCAGCTCACCACTCGGAACAGGGAAAGGGAATGAGCAGTTCTTC. As protein: CASSPLGTGKGNEQFF. The full variable domain, its missing parts supplied by reference TRBV18 and TRBJ2-1, is NAGVMQNPRHLVRRRGQEARLRCSPMKGHSHVYWYRQLPEEGLKFMVYLQKENIIDESGMPKERFSAEFPKEGPSILRIQQVVRGDSAAYFCASSPLGTGKGNEQFFGPGTRLTVL.

This chain connects TRBV7-2 to TRBJ1-5, with a tentative D call TRBD1 (6 bases). V lost 7 bases and J 3 bases, leaving 10 bases between the germline ends. The CDR3 runs to 13 residues. The germline gives CDR1 SGHTA, CDR2 FQGNSA. This CDR3 is CASTTGPNQPQHF. The CDR3 DNA follows: TGTGCCAGCACGACAGGTCCCAATCAGCCCCAGCATTTT.

This sequence joins TRBV9 and TRBJ2-3, with D possibly TRBD1 on 5 matching bases. The CDR3 loop spans 14 amino acids. Trimming removed 4 bases at V and 2 bases at J, with 11 bases between. Germline CDR1 reads SGDLS; CDR2 reads YYNGEE. The CDR3 is CASSQGRLTDTQYF. In DNA form, the CDR3 reads TGTGCCAGCAGCCAGGGAAGGCTCACAGATACGCAGTATTTT.

This clone was recorded only once. V gene TRBV4-2 combines with J gene TRBJ2-1; 13 bases map to TRBD2. After removal of 4 bases from V and 9 bases from J, the junction contained 12 bases not matched to a gene. CDR3 length: 17 residues. Germline-derived CDR1 and CDR2 are LGHNA and YNFKEQ. For the CDR3, the DNA is TGTGCCAGCAGCCTAGCACTAGCGGGGGGGTCCAGGGGTGAGCAGTTCTTC. This translates into CASSLALAGGSRGEQFF.

The chain recombines TRBV6-5 with TRBJ1-2; D may be TRBD1 (6 bases). This CDR3 contains 13 residues. The germline gives CDR1 MNHEY, CDR2 SVGAGI. Trimming took off 7 bases at V and 2 bases at J, with 11 bases between the two ends. CDR3 protein: CASKRTGNYGYTF. In DNA form, the CDR3 reads TGTGCCAGCAAGCGAACAGGGAACTATGGCTACACCTTC.

V usage is TRBV7-6 and J usage is TRBJ2-3, with TRBD2 matching 8 bases. The V and J ends lost 5 bases and 1 base, in that order; junction bases with no gene match: 8. Germline CDR1 reads SGHVS; CDR2 reads FNYEAQ. The CDR3 loop spans 16 amino acids. The CDR3: CASSQTSAGGTDTQYF. The CDR3 DNA follows: TGTGCCAGCAGCCAAACATCAGCGGGGGGCACAGATACGCAGTATTTT.